The sequence of this T cell receptor beta chain was determined in a study of CD8 T cells in ankylosing spondylitis. One entry per CDR3 protein, called by TCRdb with MiXCR from the 5' RACE reads. The repertoire includes 450,000 to 550,000 distinct CDR3 sequences, under 5.5% of them detected once, and roughly 3.3% sits in the top ten. This clonotype came up many times. What it binds is unknown. General study results and limits: Within ankylosing spondylitis blood, a TCR beta motif made up of under 10 highly homologous variants appeared to be characteristic.

The CDR3 is 13 residues long. The V end lost 4 bases, the J end lost 12 bases, and 16 bases lay between the germline ends. CDR1 and CDR2 from the germline V gene are MNHEY and SMNVEV (reference sequence). This rearrangement joins TRBV27 to TRBJ1-5, with D unresolved. The sequence came from a male donor with ankylosing spondylitis. The sample was blood, either unsorted or a sorted T cell fraction (not recorded which). The CDR3 bases are TGTGCCAGCAGTTCGGGAGCAGGTGGTTTCCAGCATTTT. It translates to CASSSGAGGFQHF.